One sample yielded the 28 T cell receptor beta chains listed below, sequenced in a study of blood T cell repertoires in COVID-19. TCRdb keeps only in-frame clones here, not all; method: immunoSEQ multiplex PCR. There are under 450,000 clones in the sample; about 91% occur only once, and roughly 1.6% lies in the top ten. The sequencing sample was made of peripheral blood. These receptors all stem from a woman between 40 and 50 years old with COVID-19, enrolled during active disease.

CDR3 nucleotide sequence: TGTGCCAGCAGTGAAGCGCTGCTAGCGGGGGGCCGGACCCAGTACTTC. Residues: CASSEALLAGGRTQYF. The chain combines TRBV6-1 with TRBJ2-5; 11 positions match TRBD2. Germline CDR1 reads MNHNS; CDR2 reads SASEGT. The V segment lost 0 bases and the J segment 7 bases; nucleotides outside the gene matches: 7. The CDR3 sequence is 16 residues long.

The CDR3 region is CASGLTGDPYEQYF. The CDR3 nucleotides read TGTGCCAGCGGGCTGACAGGGGACCCCTACGAGCAGTACTTC. V and J are TRBV7-2 and TRBJ2-7; 8 bases are shared with TRBD1. Germline CDR1 SGHTA, CDR2 FQGNSA. This CDR3 is 14 amino acids long. V was pared by 8 bases and J by 2 bases, with 8 bases of the junction left unmatched.

CDR3 residues: CASSYSPGDSSGAEAFF. CDR3 DNA sequence: TGTGCCAGCAGTTACTCCCCCGGAGACTCTAGTGGCGCAGAAGCTTTCTTT. V and J are TRBV6-2 or TRBV6-3 and TRBJ1-1, with D unclear. The germline gives CDR1 MNHEY, CDR2 SVGEGT. This CDR3 contains 17 residues. Trimming cost V 0 bases and J 8 bases, with 22 bases left between them.

The chain employs TRBV7-3 and TRBJ2-1; D gene unclear. Germline V gene sequence: CDR1 SGHTA, CDR2 FQGTGA. The CDR3 loop spans 10 amino acids. Trimming removed 8 bases from V and 10 bases from J, with 9 bases in between. CDR3 loop: CASGNGEQFF. Here the CDR3 DNA reads TGTGCCAGCGGAAACGGGGAGCAGTTCTTC.

The chain recombines TRBV7-9 with TRBJ1-6; weak D call: TRBD1 (6 bases). The CDR3 spans 14 residues. Germline CDR1 reads SEHNR; CDR2 reads FQNEAQ (reference sequence). V was cut by 3 bases and J by 10 bases, with 13 bases left in between. This chain's CDR3 is CASSFGQLTSPLHF. Written as DNA, the CDR3 is TGTGCCAGCAGCTTTGGACAGCTGACCTCACCCCTCCACTTT.

Of note for this clone: One end of the junction does not line up with germline, which may come from a read error. The V gene is TRBV7-2, the J gene TRBJ2-1; 9 bases align to TRBD1. The CDR3 extends over 12 amino acids. Per germline, CDR1 SGHTA and CDR2 FQGNSA. The CDR3 is CATQNRGLYWLF. The CDR3 DNA sequence: TGTGCCACCCAAAACAGGGGGCTTTATTGGCTCTTC.

The chain employs TRBV6-2 or TRBV6-3 and TRBJ1-2; D might be TRBD1 (5 bases). The CDR3 has 12 amino acids. The V gene lost 4 bases and the J gene lost 5 bases, with 8 bases spanning the gap. Germline V CDR1 and CDR2: MNHEY, SVGEGT. The CDR3 nucleotides are TGTGCCAGCAGTTCGCCAGGGTATGGCTACACCTTC. It yields the protein CASSSPGYGYTF.

V usage is TRBV9 and J usage is TRBJ1-2, with D possibly matching TRBD1 (5 bases). Per the germline V gene, CDR1 is SGDLS and CDR2 is YYNGEE. The CDR3 loop spans 16 amino acids. V gave up 0 bases and J gave up 6 bases, with 18 bases separating them. The CDR3 reads CASSVGLGPGGDGYTF. CDR3 DNA: TGTGCCAGCAGCGTAGGATTGGGTCCGGGGGGGGATGGCTACACCTTC. The variable domain in full, with the rest retrieved from reference TRBV9 and TRBJ1-2, is DSGVTQTPKHLITATGQRVTLRCSPRSGDLSVYWYQQSLDQGLQFLIQYYNGEERAKGNILERFSAQQFPDLHSELNLSSLELGDSALYFCASSVGLGPGGDGYTFGSGTRLTVV.

This clone appeared once. The junction departs from the called germline gene at one end, perhaps through a read error. The chain couples TRBV7-7 to TRBJ2-5; D unclear. CDR3 length: 13 residues. Germline lookup yields CDR1 SSHAT and CDR2 FNYEAQ (reference sequence). CDR3 sequence: CASSLVLQETQYF. CDR3 bases: TGTGCTAGCAGCTTAGTTCTCCAAGAGACCCAGTACTTC.

As DNA, the CDR3 is TGTGCCAGCTCACCTCTGCGGGCCCAAGAGACCCAGTACTTC. Protein: CASSPLRAQETQYF. The chain recombines TRBV18 with TRBJ2-5; TRBD2 is a possible D gene (5 bases). The CDR3 runs to 14 residues. The germline gives CDR1 KGHSH, CDR2 LQKENI. V was pared by 3 bases and J by 1 base, with 9 bases between. The full variable domain, its missing parts supplied by reference TRBV18 and TRBJ2-5, is NAGVMQNPRHLVRRRGQEARLRCSPMKGHSHVYWYRQLPEEGLKFMVYLQKENIIDESGMPKERFSAEFPKEGPSILRIQQVVRGDSAAYFCASSPLRAQETQYFGPGTRLLVL.

J is TRBJ2-1 and V is TRBV7-3; tentative D call: TRBD2 (6 bases). Between the trimmed V and J ends, which lost 4 bases and 3 bases, there was a span of 13 bases. Per the germline V gene, CDR1 is SGHTA and CDR2 is FQGTGA. The CDR3 is 15 amino acids. The CDR3 sequence is CASSSTLGGYNEQFF. CDR3 sequence (DNA): TGTGCCAGCAGCTCTACTTTGGGAGGCTACAATGAGCAGTTCTTC.

CDR3 in DNA: TGTGCCAGCAGTCTCAGGGGTCCGTTCGGCGGCTACACCTTC. Its translation: CASSLRGPFGGYTF. The V call is TRBV6-5, the J call TRBJ1-2; D is perhaps TRBD1 (6 bases). CDR3 length: 14 amino acids. The V end lost 5 bases, the J end lost 8 bases, and 18 bases lay between the germline ends. Germline V CDR1 and CDR2: MNHEY, SVGAGI.

This clone was picked up a small number of times. The chain has TRBV30 and TRBJ1-1; D is ambiguous. Looked up from germline, CDR1 is GTSNPN and CDR2 is SVGIG (reference sequence). This CDR3 is 13 amino acids long. The V end was cut by 4 bases, the J end by 3 bases, with 12 bases between. The DNA of the CDR3 is TGTGCCTGGACTGTATCCGTCCACACTGAAGCTTTCTTT. Translating gives CAWTVSVHTEAFF.

This clone was seen a single time. The chain employs TRBV7-6 and TRBJ1-1; no definite D call. V lost 6 bases and J lost 4, with 18 bases in between. The CDR3 sequence is 15 residues long. The germline V gene has CDR1 SGHVS and CDR2 FNYEAQ. The CDR3: CASSRERVPSTEAFF. In DNA, the CDR3 is TGTGCCAGCAGTCGGGAGAGGGTTCCCTCCACTGAAGCTTTCTTT.

Points on this clone: Different DNA sequences within this sample yield the same CDR3. This sequence joins TRBV6-5 and TRBJ1-1; 8 bases fit TRBD1. Trimming took 0 bases from V and 5 from J; bases not matched to a gene: 5. The germline CDR1 and CDR2 sequences are MNHEY and SVGAGI. The CDR3 is 15 residues long. CDR3 loop: CASSYSGTGGTEAFF. The CDR3 nucleotides are TGTGCCAGCAGTTACTCCGGGACAGGAGGTACTGAAGCTTTCTTT.

The chain recombines TRBV19 with TRBJ1-5; no firm D call. This CDR3 comprises 17 residues. V was cut by 5 bases and J by 0 bases, with 17 bases left in between. In germline, CDR1 is LNHDA, CDR2 SQIVND (reference sequence). In DNA form, the CDR3 reads TGTGCCAGTAGTCCCCGGAGGCAGCGTAATAGCAATCAGCCCCAGCATTTT. Translation: CASSPRRQRNSNQPQHF.

The rearrangement joins TRBV6-5 to TRBJ2-5; D unclear. Deletions cut 10 bases from V and 0 bases from J, with 3 bases between. Germline V gene data show CDR1 as MNHEY and CDR2 as SVGAGI. This CDR3 contains 10 residues. The CDR3 bases are TGTGCCAACTACCAAGAGACCCAGTACTTC. Its translation is CANYQETQYF.

The chain links TRBV27 to TRBJ1-2; D is unresolved. The CDR3 length is 15 residues. Deletions cut 6 bases from V and 0 bases from J, with 14 bases between. CDR1 is MNHEY, CDR2 SMNVEV, per germline (reference sequence). The CDR3 region is CASRSPADSNYGYTF. For the CDR3, the DNA is TGTGCCAGCAGGTCGCCAGCGGACTCTAACTATGGCTACACCTTC.

The chain recombines TRBV6-2 or TRBV6-3 with TRBJ2-2, with D perhaps matching TRBD2 (6 bases). V lost 1 base and J 5 bases, leaving 8 bases between the germline ends. This CDR3 spans 14 amino acids. CDR1 is MNHEY and CDR2 is SVGEGT in the germline V gene. CDR3 DNA: TGTGCCAGCAGTTACTTTCGGGGGACCGGGGAGCTGTTTTTT. Its protein product is CASSYFRGTGELFF.

A word on this clone: A junction end diverges from the germline sequence, so it may reflect a read error. This chain connects TRBV14 to TRBJ1-2, with 7 bases that match TRBD1. From germline, CDR1 is SGHDN and CDR2 FVKESK. The CDR3 totals 13 residues. The CDR3 nucleotides are TGTGCCAGCAGCCAAGTGGGACAGCGGCTTATCTCCTTC. Encoded protein: CASSQVGQRLISF.

The CDR3 sequence: CASSLERSVKPQHF. The CDR3 DNA is TGTGCCAGCAGTTTAGAGCGGTCCGTGAAGCCCCAGCATTTT. V usage is TRBV28 and J usage is TRBJ1-5, with unresolved D. Looked up from germline, CDR1 is MDHEN and CDR2 is SYDVKM. V lost 2 bases to trimming and J lost 8 bases, with 13 bases between them. The CDR3 is 14 amino acids.

This chain uses TRBV29-1 with TRBJ1-1, with 9 bases that match TRBD1. V gave up 6 bases and J gave up 5 bases; unmatched junction bases: 7. Germline V gene sequence: CDR1 SQVTM, CDR2 ANQGSEA. The length of the CDR3 is 13 residues. The CDR3 loop reads CSVERTGVTEAFF. CDR3 nucleotides: TGCAGCGTCGAAAGGACAGGGGTGACTGAAGCTTTCTTT.

V and J are TRBV9 and TRBJ2-2; possible D gene TRBD1, 6 bases. Germline V gene sequence: CDR1 SGDLS, CDR2 YYNGEE. V lost 3 bases and J 4 bases, leaving 13 bases between the germline ends. This CDR3 has 15 residues. The CDR3 bases are TGTGCCAGCAGCGCCGGGACATCTCCCACCGGGGAGCTGTTTTTT. Translation: CASSAGTSPTGELFF. The variable domain in full, with the rest retrieved from reference TRBV9 and TRBJ2-2, is DSGVTQTPKHLITATGQRVTLRCSPRSGDLSVYWYQQSLDQGLQFLIQYYNGEERAKGNILERFSAQQFPDLHSELNLSSLELGDSALYFCASSAGTSPTGELFFGEGSRLTVL.

The chain uses TRBV5-1 and TRBJ2-1, with 9 bases lining up with TRBD2. The trim removed 5 bases at V and 5 bases at J, leaving 5 bases unmatched. CDR3 length: 14 amino acids. The germline V gene encodes CDR1 SGHRS and CDR2 YFSETQ. CDR3 region: CASSGLAYDNEQFF. Here the CDR3 DNA reads TGCGCCAGCAGTGGACTAGCGTATGACAATGAGCAGTTCTTC.

This clone was seen just once. J is TRBJ2-3 and V is TRBV7-3, with no clear D. The germline gives CDR1 SGHTA, CDR2 FQGTGA. V was pared by 3 bases and J by 6 bases, with 10 bases between. This CDR3 has 13 amino acids. In DNA form, the CDR3 reads TGTGCCAGCAGCTTCAGGCAGTTGGATACGCAGTATTTT. It specifies CASSFRQLDTQYF.

A word on this clone: The same CDR3 also results from other DNA sequences found in this sample. The V gene is TRBV18, the J gene TRBJ1-3; 8 bases align to TRBD1. Germline V gene sequence: CDR1 KGHSH, CDR2 LQKENI. The CDR3 is made up of 15 amino acids. The V segment lost 4 bases and the J segment 0 bases; nucleotides outside the gene matches: 2. The CDR3 nucleotides are TGTGCCAGCTCACGACAGGGGACCTCTGGAAACACCATATATTTT. It translates to CASSRQGTSGNTIYF.

V gene TRBV28 combines with J gene TRBJ1-5, with D possibly matching TRBD1 (6 bases). V lost 7 bases, J lost 6 bases, and 19 bases lay in between. Germline V CDR1 and CDR2: MDHEN, SYDVKM. The CDR3 runs 15 residues. CDR3: CASTLRTLGGQPQHF. DNA of the CDR3: TGTGCCAGCACCCTACGGACACTAGGGGGTCAGCCCCAGCATTTT.

The V gene is TRBV20-1, the J gene TRBJ1-2; D possibly corresponds to TRBD1 (6 bases). The V end was cut by 6 bases, the J end by 8 bases, with 13 bases between. CDR3 size: 11 residues. Germline CDR1 DFQATT, CDR2 SNEGSKA (reference sequence). CDR3 protein: CSAGRTVGYTF. Written as DNA, the CDR3 is TGCAGTGCAGGGCGGACAGTGGGCTACACCTTC.